The rows below give T cell receptor beta chains drawn from one sample of a study of shared clonotypes between healthy human individuals. Libraries were prepared by immunoSEQ multiplex PCR; TCRdb keeps only in-frame clonotypes and omits some of them. Found here are roughly 700,000 clones, less than 95% of them singletons; the top ten hold roughly 36%. The material sequenced was memory CD8+ T cells from PBMCs. The receptors come from a man in his late teens or twenties in good health. Some clones in this sample may be carry-over from other donors' samples. Both conserved end residues are part of each CDR3. Each record gives: J gene, V gene, CDR3 protein.

>TRBJ2-3|TRBV27
CASSLAGEADTQYF
>TRBJ1-1|TRBV6-5
CASRNRGTEAFF
>TRBJ2-1|TRBV6-1
CASSEFGHNNEQFF
>TRBJ1-6|TRBV30
CAWRDAGQTSSYNSPLHF
>TRBJ2-5|TRBV7-2
CASSWGLAGSQETQYF
>TRBJ2-5|TRBV28
CASSYVSGQGQETQYF
>TRBJ2-7|TRBV29-1
CSVEGGDAYEQYF
>TRBJ2-6|TRBV27
CASSLGGAPVLTF
>TRBJ2-2|TRBV6-5
CASSYSTGDWTGELFF
>TRBJ1-2|TRBV18
CASSPWQGGKGGYTF
>TRBJ2-3|TRBV9
CASSVGGTPSDTQYF
>TRBJ1-1|TRBV15
CATSSGTGNTEAFF
>TRBJ2-1|TRBV27
CASSQQWTGHDEQFF
>TRBJ2-2|TRBV7-7
CASSLNDRGSAGELFF
>TRBJ2-3|TRBV7-8
CASRVRQGFFDTQYF
>TRBJ2-7|TRBV27
CASRPGQGHEQYF
>TRBJ1-2|TRBV7-9
CASSLGDSGVYYGYTF
>TRBJ1-1|TRBV6-1
CASSGGHMNTEAFF
>TRBJ2-7|TRBV6-5
CASTISTGSYEQYF
>TRBJ1-2|TRBV13
CASSPGTGVNYGYTF
>TRBJ2-1|TRBV4-2
CASSQEGDTDRFF
>TRBJ2-7|TRBV19
CASTGESSYEQYF
>TRBJ2-7|TRBV7-9
CASSPRGGEYEQYF
>TRBJ2-2|TRBV7-8
CASSPEKFGGELFF
>TRBJ1-1|TRBV28
CASSSPRNTEAFF
>TRBJ2-7|TRBV9
CASSIGQGAGEQYF
>TRBJ2-1|TRBV10-1
CASSEGAPSYNEQFF
>TRBJ2-7|TRBV4-1
CASSQVAGTYEQYF
>TRBJ1-2|TRBV19
CASSIRLGKDGYTF
>TRBJ1-5|TRBV28
CASSPLRFGSEPQHF
>TRBJ2-1|TRBV11-2
CASSLVPSGSVDNEQFF
>TRBJ2-7|TRBV5-1
CASSLGRDPYEQYF
>TRBJ2-5|TRBV11-3
CASSRRDPTKETQYF
>TRBJ2-7|TRBV5-1
CASSWASRDEGYEQYF
>TRBJ2-1|TRBV14
CASSHDPPGPTYNEQFF
>TRBJ2-7|TRBV11-2
CASSPGTAFTYEQYF
>TRBJ2-7|TRBV10-2
CAGATSRGYEQYF
>TRBJ2-1|TRBV11-2
CASHLGGFYEYQQFF
>TRBJ1-5|TRBV27
CASSPSQGASNQPQHF
>TRBJ2-5|TRBV21-1
CASRKQETIETQYF
>TRBJ2-3|TRBV27
CASSGRARTDTQYF
>TRBJ1-5|TRBV5-1
CASSPGHRLSNQPQHF
>TRBJ2-2|TRBV7-6
CASSFLTVTGELFF
>TRBJ2-5|TRBV9
CASTSGTSRTFQETQYF
>TRBJ2-1|TRBV9
CASSVSREGQNEQFF
>TRBJ1-4|TRBV25-1
CASRGTGDEKLFF
>TRBJ1-1|TRBV19
CASSSVGQPHGF
>TRBJ2-2|TRBV6-5
CASSYSFGGITGELFF
>TRBJ2-7|TRBV27
CASSPDRGPLEQYF
>TRBJ2-6|TRBV7-8
CASSLGRVEDGPLVVGANVLTF
>TRBJ2-3|TRBV2
CASSGRGTDTQYF
>TRBJ2-5|TRBV13
CASSSRDRGRLGETQYF
>TRBJ1-5|TRBV28
CASSRGGELYSNQPQHF